The sequence of this TCR beta chain was determined in a study of CD8 T cells in cerebrospinal fluid in Alzheimer's disease. The germline CDR1 and CDR2 sequences are SGHTA and FQGNSA. The CDR3 is made up of 16 amino acids. Participants were all in good physical condition and free of acute infection. Profiling of CSF cells used 10X single-cell V(D)J plus 5' expression. TCRdb reprocessed the 10x single-cell sequencing reads; each CDR3 protein has one entry and no DNA is given. This sample's table reports about 580 distinct CDR3 sequences. In terms of frequency, this clonotype is large. What it binds is unknown. Study-wide findings and caveats: In mild cognitive impairment or Alzheimer's disease, the biggest CSF clone made up more TCRs than in controls.

This clonotype originated in a human donor with Parkinson's disease. The sequenced sample was cerebrospinal fluid. The chain links TRBV7-2 to TRBJ2-5; TCRdb's D gene call, TRBD2, goes unchecked for lack of DNA. CDR3 sequence: CASSLSPSGGQETQYF.